The 28 T cell receptor beta chains reported below all come from one sample, sequenced in a study of T cells in Graves' hyperthyroidism and ophthalmopathy. The TCR beta CDR3 regions underwent amplification using RNA transcripts as the source. Using the HTBI primer set, a first-round RT-PCR was run on the TCR CDR3. TCRdb used MiXCR to reprocess the multiplex PCR reads, holding one entry per CDR3 protein. The sample includes 300,000 to 400,000 distinct CDR3 sequences, roughly 20% of them seen just once. The sequenced sample consisted of blood. These receptors originate from a man aged 18 to 30 with Graves' ophthalmopathy.

The chain recombines TRBV13 with TRBJ2-5; 11 nucleotides line up with TRBD2. The CDR3 is 15 residues long. CDR1 is PRHDT, CDR2 FYEKMQ, per germline (reference sequence). V lost 4 bases and J lost 4; bases outside the gene matches: 5. CDR3 amino acids: CASSSATSGIETQYF. The CDR3 region has the DNA TGTGCCAGCAGCTCAGCGACTAGCGGGATAGAGACCCAGTACTTC.

This clonotype was detected a few times. Mismatch with germline at one junction end may stem from a read error. The chain has TRBV6-6 and TRBJ1-3; D is uncertain. Germline V gene data show CDR1 as MNHNY and CDR2 as SVGAGI (reference sequence). The CDR3 totals 15 residues. The chain's CDR3 is CASSYSGASGNTIYF. CDR3 sequence (DNA): TGTGCTAGCAGTTACTCGGGAGCCTCTGGAAACACCATATATTTT.

The table lists this clonotype with a few counts. The chain joins TRBV24-1 to TRBJ1-5, with D perhaps TRBD1 (6 bases). The length of the CDR3 is 14 residues. The germline CDR1 and CDR2 sequences are KGHDR and SFDVKD. Trimming shortened V by 4 bases and J by 5 bases, and 11 bases separated the two germline ends. CDR3 bases: TGTGCCACCAGTGACACAGGGTTAGATCAGCCCCAGCATTTT. This gives the protein CATSDTGLDQPQHF.

The chain couples TRBV9 to TRBJ2-7; TRBD2 might be the D (6 bases). Deletions cut 3 bases from V and 0 bases from J, with 13 bases between. This CDR3 region has 15 residues. From germline, CDR1 is SGDLS and CDR2 YYNGEE. The CDR3 DNA is TGTGCCAGCAGCGCGGAGGGGCGACTCTCCTACGAGCAGTACTTC. Encoded protein: CASSAEGRLSYEQYF.

The V call is TRBV29-1, the J call TRBJ2-5; D unclear. Per the germline V gene, CDR1 is SQVTM and CDR2 is ANQGSEA. CDR3 size: 13 residues. Trimming removed 6 bases at V and 4 bases at J, with 15 bases between. The CDR3 nucleotides read TGCAGCGTCGATGGGCGCCCCCGAGAGACCCAGTACTTC. Translated, it gives CSVDGRPRETQYF.

This sequence joins TRBV29-1 and TRBJ2-7, with 8 bases identical to TRBD1. Germline loops: CDR1 SQVTM, CDR2 ANQGSEA. With V trimmed by 3 bases and J by 0 bases, 7 bases remained unmatched. This CDR3 has 15 amino acids. CDR3 in DNA: TGCAGCGTTGAGTGGGGGGACAGGTCCTCCTACGAGCAGTACTTC. Amino acid sequence: CSVEWGDRSSYEQYF.

In its sample, this clonotype was seen many times. The chain carries TRBV5-1 and TRBJ1-4; 7 bases agree with TRBD1. There are 16 residues in the CDR3. The trim removed 0 bases at V and 5 bases at J, leaving 7 bases unmatched. The germline gives CDR1 SGHRS, CDR2 YFSETQ. The CDR3 coding sequence is TGCGCCAGCAGCTTGGTCGGTGGGACAGCCAATGAAAAACTGTTTTTT. Its protein product is CASSLVGGTANEKLFF.

This chain links TRBV5-1 with TRBJ2-1, with 8 nucleotides matching TRBD1. Germline lookup yields CDR1 SGHRS and CDR2 YFSETQ. This CDR3 comprises 18 residues. J lost 3 bases, V lost 0 bases, and 11 bases had no gene match. CDR3 sequence: CASSLASGGNSFYNEQFF. CDR3 DNA: TGCGCCAGCAGCTTGGCTTCAGGGGGCAATTCGTTCTACAATGAGCAGTTCTTC. Using reference TRBV5-1 and TRBJ2-1 for the parts outside the CDR3, the full variable domain is KAGVTQTPRYLIKTRGQQVTLSCSPISGHRSVSWYQQTPGQGLQFLFEYFSETQRNKGNFPGRFSGRQFSNSRSEMNVSTLELGDSALYLCASSLASGGNSFYNEQFFGPGTRLTVL.

This clonotype was observed at least ten times. The chain links TRBV11-2 to TRBJ2-2; 9 positions match TRBD1. Germline trimming cut 1 base from V and 4 bases from J; bases unmatched to any gene: 4. From germline, CDR1 is SGHAT and CDR2 FQNNGV. CDR3 length: 16 residues. The CDR3 sequence is CASSLAGTGTTGELFF. DNA for the CDR3: TGTGCCAGCAGCTTAGCCGGGACAGGGACCACCGGGGAGCTGTTTTTT.

This clonotype was seen repeatedly, ten times or more. The V and J genes are TRBV5-1 and TRBJ2-5, with D possibly TRBD1 on 6 matching bases. CDR1 and CDR2 (germline): SGHRS, YFSETQ. This CDR3 is built from 16 residues. V was clipped by 0 bases and J by 7 bases, with 19 bases between them. The CDR3 bases are TGCGCCAGCAGCTTGGATGTTACAGGGTCGTCAGGGACCCAGTACTTC. Translation: CASSLDVTGSSGTQYF.

V is TRBV7-3 and J is TRBJ2-5; 16 bases are shared with TRBD2. V trimming: 8 bases; J trimming: 5 bases; junction bases outside the gene matches: 14. Germline V gene data show CDR1 as SGHTA and CDR2 as FQGTGA. The CDR3 length is 18 residues. CDR3 bases: TGTGCCAGCGGCGAAACCGGGACTAGCGGGGGGGCCAAGGAGACCCAGTACTTC. Translating gives CASGETGTSGGAKETQYF.

The rearrangement joins TRBV20-1 to TRBJ1-4, with D perhaps TRBD1 (5 bases). Germline assignment: CDR1 DFQATT and CDR2 SNEGSKA (reference sequence). The CDR3 covers 12 residues. Trimming removed 5 bases at V and 5 bases at J, with 9 bases between. The CDR3 reads CSALGPNEKLFF. In nucleotides, the CDR3 is TGCAGTGCTCTGGGGCCCAATGAAAAACTGTTTTTT.

The table lists this clonotype with a few counts. The chain uses TRBV29-1 and TRBJ1-4; D gene uncertain. Looked up from germline, CDR1 is SQVTM and CDR2 is ANQGSEA. V shed 6 bases and J shed 0 bases, with 8 bases lying between them. This CDR3 region has 13 residues. The CDR3 sequence: CSVKRATNEKLFF. CDR3 DNA sequence: TGCAGCGTCAAGCGGGCAACTAATGAAAAACTGTTTTTT.

The chain links TRBV7-8 to TRBJ1-2; no clear D gene. V was cut by 1 base and J by 6 bases, with 9 bases left in between. The CDR3 runs to 13 residues. The germline V gene encodes CDR1 SGHVS and CDR2 FQNEAQ. CDR3: CASSLVDGNGYTF. Written as DNA, the CDR3 is TGTGCCAGCAGCTTAGTAGATGGGAATGGCTACACCTTC.

The sample holds a few counts of this clonotype. The V gene is TRBV24-1, the J gene TRBJ2-2; 8 nucleotides align to TRBD1. This CDR3 has 14 residues. Germline V gives CDR1 KGHDR, CDR2 SFDVKD. Trimming at V came to 8 bases and at J to 4 bases, leaving 5 bases not matched to a gene. Written as DNA, the CDR3 is TGTGCCACCACGGACAGGGAGGCCACCGGGGAGCTGTTTTTT. This codes for CATTDREATGELFF.

The chain is built from TRBV12-3 or TRBV12-4 and TRBJ1-1, with 9 bases aligning to TRBD1. This CDR3 is 14 amino acids long. J was trimmed by 3 bases and V by 6 bases; bases with no gene match: 5. Here the CDR3 DNA reads TGTGCCAGCAGACCCACAGGGGGCGACACTGAAGCTTTCTTT. Its translation is CASRPTGGDTEAFF.

In this sample, this clonotype turned up many times. The chain carries TRBV5-5 and TRBJ1-1; D gene uncertain. This CDR3 is built from 13 residues. Germline values: CDR1 SGHKS, CDR2 YYEKEE (reference sequence). Between the trimmed V and J ends, which lost 2 bases and 3 bases, there was a span of 8 bases. Written as DNA, the CDR3 is TGTGCCAGCAGCTTATTTTCAGACACTGAAGCTTTCTTT. It is translated as CASSLFSDTEAFF.

This clonotype appeared many times. The DNA of the CDR3 is TGTGCCAGCAGTTACGCCCGGGACAGGGCTGACGAGCAGTACTTC. This translates into CASSYARDRADEQYF. This sequence joins TRBV6-6 and TRBJ2-7, with 9 bases lining up with TRBD1. V shed 2 bases, J shed 5 bases, and the junction held 7 bases outside the gene matches. Germline V gives CDR1 MNHNY, CDR2 SVGAGI (reference sequence). The CDR3 extends over 15 amino acids.

This clonotype was recorded many times. The rearrangement links TRBV18 to TRBJ2-1, with TRBD2 identical over 12 bases. V gave up 6 bases and J gave up 9 bases; unmatched junction bases: 9. The CDR3 spans 15 residues. Germline CDR1 is KGHSH and CDR2 is LQKENI. DNA of the CDR3: TGTGCCAGCTCCCGCCCTAGCGGGGGGGCAGGTGAGCAGTTCTTC. Its protein is CASSRPSGGAGEQFF. Filled out from reference TRBV18 and TRBJ2-1, the complete variable domain reads NAGVMQNPRHLVRRRGQEARLRCSPMKGHSHVYWYRQLPEEGLKFMVYLQKENIIDESGMPKERFSAEFPKEGPSILRIQQVVRGDSAAYFCASSRPSGGAGEQFFGPGTRLTVL.

Many counts were recorded for this clonotype. The J gene is TRBJ2-7, the V gene TRBV7-9; D assignment may be TRBD1 or TRBD2 (5 bases each). CDR3 length: 12 residues. CDR1 and CDR2 (germline): SEHNR, FQNEAQ (reference sequence). The V gene lost 4 bases and the J gene lost 7 bases, with 11 bases spanning the gap. The CDR3 spells CASSSRGREQYF. In DNA form, the CDR3 reads TGTGCCAGCAGCTCCCGGGGACGGGAGCAGTACTTC.

The sample holds a few counts of this clonotype. CDR3 DNA: TGCGCCAGCAGTGAGTCACGTGGACAGGGTCCCCAGCCCCAGCATTTT. Amino acids: CASSESRGQGPQPQHF. The chain has TRBV10-2 and TRBJ1-5; 8 nucleotides align to TRBD1. V was pared by 0 bases and J by 7 bases, with 8 bases of the junction left unmatched. This CDR3 region has 16 residues. Germline V gene sequence: CDR1 WSHSY, CDR2 SAAADI.

The chain carries TRBV20-1 and TRBJ1-3; D is unclear. V lost 3 bases and J lost 1, with 13 bases in between. Germline CDR1 DFQATT, CDR2 SNEGSKA (reference sequence). The CDR3 totals 15 residues. CDR3 in DNA: TGCAGTGCTAGTCCTGCTCCGCGATCTGGAAACACCATATATTTT. Protein product: CSASPAPRSGNTIYF.

The chain employs TRBV12-3 or TRBV12-4 and TRBJ2-1; D not certain. The CDR3 totals 14 residues. Trimming removed 7 bases at V and 7 bases at J, with 17 bases between. The CDR3 DNA is TGTGCCAGCACCCCGTTAATTGTTCCGAATGAGCAGTTCTTC. Its translation: CASTPLIVPNEQFF.

J is TRBJ2-7 and V is TRBV9, with 15 bases lining up with TRBD2. Germline V lookup: CDR1 SGDLS, CDR2 YYNGEE. V was clipped by 0 bases and J by 2 bases; unmatched bases: 3. This CDR3 has 17 amino acids. The CDR3 DNA follows: TGTGCCAGCAGCGTAGGAGGACTAGCGGGGGGGACCTACGAGCAGTACTTC. It translates to CASSVGGLAGGTYEQYF.

CDR3 sequence: CSVDLRSTDTQYF. Written as DNA, the CDR3 is TGCAGCGTTGATTTGAGGAGCACAGATACGCAGTATTTT. This chain connects TRBV29-1 to TRBJ2-3; D gene uncertain. CDR1 is SQVTM and CDR2 is ANQGSEA in the germline V gene. V dropped 3 bases and J dropped 0 bases, with 7 bases sitting between them. This CDR3 comprises 13 residues.

This chain links TRBV5-8 with TRBJ2-3, with 9 bases aligning to TRBD1. The V segment lost 0 bases and the J segment 4 bases; nucleotides outside the gene matches: 6. The germline V gene encodes CDR1 SGHTS and CDR2 YDEGEE. This CDR3 contains 16 residues. CDR3 residues: CASSLGGGQGSDTQYF. In nucleotides, the CDR3 is TGTGCCAGCAGCTTGGGAGGGGGACAGGGCTCAGATACGCAGTATTTT. Using reference TRBV5-8 and TRBJ2-3 for the parts outside the CDR3, the full variable domain is EAGVTQSPTHLIKTRGQQATLRCSPISGHTSVYWYQQALGLGLQFLLWYDEGEERNRGNFPPRFSGRQFPNYSSELNVNALELEDSALYLCASSLGGGQGSDTQYFGPGTRLTVL.

This clonotype has ten or more counts. The V and J genes are TRBV3-1 and TRBJ2-7; D gene uncertain. Trimming took off 4 bases at V and 3 bases at J, with 16 bases between the two ends. The CDR3 runs 15 residues. Germline assignment: CDR1 LGHDT and CDR2 YNNKEL (reference sequence). Written as DNA, the CDR3 is TGTGCCAGCAGCCCTTACCGACTTAGGAACTACGAGCAGTACTTC. It specifies CASSPYRLRNYEQYF.

V and J are TRBV19 and TRBJ2-6; D is unresolved. This CDR3 comprises 15 residues. Trimming took off 1 base at V and 0 bases at J, with 4 bases between the two ends. The germline gives CDR1 LNHDA, CDR2 SQIVND (reference sequence). CDR3: CASSIGNSGANVLTF. Here the CDR3 DNA reads TGTGCCAGTAGTATAGGGAACTCTGGGGCCAACGTCCTGACTTTC.